A single T cell receptor (beta chain) is shown here with its context. This record belongs to a study of blood T cell repertoires in COVID-19. In the study overall: T cells, B-cell-depleted T cells, or PBMCs provided the cDNA or gDNA that served as material.

Measured with immunoSEQ multiplex PCR; TCRdb has only the in-frame clones, and not every one. The sample contains fewer than 95,000 clones, around 72% of which appear only once. Sequencing was carried out using peripheral blood. The source of this sequence is a woman older than 75 with acute or convalescent COVID-19.

The CDR3 region is CASSGAGPSSGNTIYF. The DNA of the CDR3 is TGTGCCAGCTCAGGGGCAGGCCCAAGCTCTGGAAACACCATATATTTT. The chain combines TRBV18 with TRBJ1-3, with a tentative D call TRBD1 (5 bases). Per germline, CDR1 KGHSH and CDR2 LQKENI. V lost 5 bases and J 0 bases, leaving 14 bases between the germline ends. This CDR3 has 16 amino acids.